This T cell receptor beta chain was captured in a study of spatial heterogeneity in lung cancer. Study as a whole: Sequenced were any available follow-up PBMC samples, which had been obtained a median of roughly 23 months after resection. Alpha-chain sequences were detected in numbers that were consistently lower than beta-chain sequences.

The presence of a unique molecular identifier marked each TCR cDNA molecule. TCRdb redid the calling of the 5' RACE reads with MiXCR, one entry per CDR3 protein. The data contain fewer than 100,000 distinct CDR3 sequences, around 19% of them singletons. Time point meaning: blood at routine non-recurrence follow-up after resection. The sequenced material consisted of unsorted whole RNA from tumor, nontumor lung or frozen PBMC. This CDR3 contains 17 residues. Deletions cut 7 bases from V and 2 bases from J, with 21 bases between. Germline CDR1 reads MNHNS; CDR2 reads SASEGT. The chain couples TRBV6-1 to TRBJ1-5; D gene uncertain. The material was PBMCs, obtained at follow-up. The TCR originated in a male donor with early-stage non-small cell lung cancer. Here the CDR3 DNA reads TGTGCCAGCACATATTCCGAGACCCTCGGCCGCAATCAGCCCCAGCATTTT. This sequence encodes CASTYSETLGRNQPQHF.